Each of the 2 T cell receptor beta chains below was sequenced from the same sample in a study of blood T cell repertoires in COVID-19. Sequencing was performed with immunoSEQ multiplex PCR; in TCRdb, only in-frame clones are kept and a portion is missing. This sample yields about 310,000 clones, of which 70% to 90% are seen a single time; roughly a tenth belongs to the top ten. Sequencing input: PBMCs or T cells enriched from blood (not recorded which). These receptors all come from a woman aged 40 to 49 who had recovered from COVID-19.

This chain joins TRBV7-9 and TRBJ2-1; D perhaps matches TRBD2 (6 bases). This CDR3 is 15 amino acids long. V lost 5 bases and J lost 6, with 17 bases in between. Germline values: CDR1 SEHNR, CDR2 FQNEAQ (reference sequence). CDR3 coding DNA: TGTGCCAGCAGCCCCCGTCGGTCCGGGGGCAATGAGCAGTTCTTC. Translation: CASSPRRSGGNEQFF.

V usage is TRBV4-1 and J usage is TRBJ1-5; 9 bases match TRBD1. This CDR3 comprises 14 residues. Germline CDR1 MGHRA, CDR2 YSYEKL. The V and J ends lost 3 bases and 5 bases, in that order; junction bases with no gene match: 2. CDR3 region: CASSQWTGDQPQHF. The CDR3 DNA sequence: TGCGCCAGCAGCCAGTGGACAGGGGATCAGCCCCAGCATTTT.